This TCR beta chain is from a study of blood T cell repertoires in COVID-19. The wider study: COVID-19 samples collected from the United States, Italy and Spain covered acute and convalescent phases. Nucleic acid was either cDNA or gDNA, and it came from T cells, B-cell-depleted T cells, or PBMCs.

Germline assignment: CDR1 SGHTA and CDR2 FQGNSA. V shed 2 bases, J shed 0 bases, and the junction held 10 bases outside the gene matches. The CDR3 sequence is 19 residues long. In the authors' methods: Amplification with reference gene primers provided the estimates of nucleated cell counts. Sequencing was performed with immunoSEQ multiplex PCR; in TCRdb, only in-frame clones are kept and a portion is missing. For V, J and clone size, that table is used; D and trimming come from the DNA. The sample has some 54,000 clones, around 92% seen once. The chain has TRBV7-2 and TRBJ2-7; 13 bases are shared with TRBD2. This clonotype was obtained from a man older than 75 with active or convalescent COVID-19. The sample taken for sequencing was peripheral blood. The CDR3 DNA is TGTGCCAGCAGCTTACCGGGACTAGCGGGAATGGGAACCTCCTACGAGCAGTACTTC. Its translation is CASSLPGLAGMGTSYEQYF.